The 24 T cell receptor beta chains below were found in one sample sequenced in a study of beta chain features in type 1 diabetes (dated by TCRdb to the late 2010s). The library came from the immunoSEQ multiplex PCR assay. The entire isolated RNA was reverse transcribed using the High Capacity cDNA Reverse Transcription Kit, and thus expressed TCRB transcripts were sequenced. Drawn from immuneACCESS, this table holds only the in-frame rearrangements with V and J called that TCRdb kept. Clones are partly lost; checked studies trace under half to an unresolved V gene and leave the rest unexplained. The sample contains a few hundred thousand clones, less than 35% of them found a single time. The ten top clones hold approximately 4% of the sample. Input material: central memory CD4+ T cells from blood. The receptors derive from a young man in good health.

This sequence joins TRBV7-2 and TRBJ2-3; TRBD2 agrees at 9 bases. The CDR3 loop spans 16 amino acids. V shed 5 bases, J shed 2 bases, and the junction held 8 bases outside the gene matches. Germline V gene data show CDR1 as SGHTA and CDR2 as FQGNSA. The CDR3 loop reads CASSPLAGLNTDTQYF. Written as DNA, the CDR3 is TGTGCCAGCAGCCCGCTAGCGGGACTTAACACAGATACGCAGTATTTT.

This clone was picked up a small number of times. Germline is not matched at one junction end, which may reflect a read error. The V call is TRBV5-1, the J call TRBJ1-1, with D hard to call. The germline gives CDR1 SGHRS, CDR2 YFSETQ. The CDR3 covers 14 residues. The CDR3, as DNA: TGCGCCAGCACCTTGACCCAGACGAACACTGAAGCTTTCTTT. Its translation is CASTLTQTNTEAFF.

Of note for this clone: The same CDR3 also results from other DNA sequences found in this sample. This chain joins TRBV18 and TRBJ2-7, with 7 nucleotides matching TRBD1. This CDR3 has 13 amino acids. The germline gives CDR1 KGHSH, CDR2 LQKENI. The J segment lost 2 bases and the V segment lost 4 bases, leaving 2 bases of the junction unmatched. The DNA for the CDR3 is TGTGCCAGCTCACGGGACAGACCCTACGAGCAGTACTTC. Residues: CASSRDRPYEQYF.

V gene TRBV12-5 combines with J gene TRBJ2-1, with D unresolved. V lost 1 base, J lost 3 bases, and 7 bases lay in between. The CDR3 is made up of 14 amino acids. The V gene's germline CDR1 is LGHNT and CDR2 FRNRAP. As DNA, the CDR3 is TGTGCTAGTGGTTTGGGAGAGAACTACAATGAGCAGTTCTTC. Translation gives CASGLGENYNEQFF.

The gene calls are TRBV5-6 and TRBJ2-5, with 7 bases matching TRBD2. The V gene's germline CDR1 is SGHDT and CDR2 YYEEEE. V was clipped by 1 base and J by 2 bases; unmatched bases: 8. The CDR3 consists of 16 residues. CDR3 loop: CASSLTGSGVQETQYF. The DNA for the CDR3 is TGTGCCAGCAGCTTGACGGGAAGCGGGGTTCAAGAGACCCAGTACTTC.

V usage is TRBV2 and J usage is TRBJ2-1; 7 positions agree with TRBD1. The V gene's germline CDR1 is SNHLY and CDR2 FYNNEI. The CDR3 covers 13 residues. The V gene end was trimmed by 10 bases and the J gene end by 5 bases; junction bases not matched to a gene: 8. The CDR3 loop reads CATRTGGNNEQFF. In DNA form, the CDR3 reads TGTGCCACACGGACAGGAGGTAACAATGAGCAGTTCTTC. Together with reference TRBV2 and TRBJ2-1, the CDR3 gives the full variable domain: EPEVTQTPSHQVTQMGQEVILRCVPISNHLYFYWYRQILGQKVEFLVSFYNNEISEKSEIFDDQFSVERPDGSNFTLKIRSTKLEDSAMYFCATRTGGNNEQFFGPGTRLTVL.

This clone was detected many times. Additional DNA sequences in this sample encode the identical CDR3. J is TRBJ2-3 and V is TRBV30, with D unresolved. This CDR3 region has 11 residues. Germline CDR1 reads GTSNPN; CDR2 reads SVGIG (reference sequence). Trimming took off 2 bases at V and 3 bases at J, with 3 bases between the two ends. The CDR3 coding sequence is TGTGCCTGGAGTTCTACAGATACGCAGTATTTT. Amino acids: CAWSSTDTQYF.

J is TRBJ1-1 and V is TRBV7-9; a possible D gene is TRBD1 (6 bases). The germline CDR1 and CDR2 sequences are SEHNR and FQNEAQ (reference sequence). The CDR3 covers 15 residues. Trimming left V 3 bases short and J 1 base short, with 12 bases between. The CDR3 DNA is TGTGCCAGCAGCTTGATGCAGGGGACGAACACTGAAGCTTTCTTT. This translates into CASSLMQGTNTEAFF.

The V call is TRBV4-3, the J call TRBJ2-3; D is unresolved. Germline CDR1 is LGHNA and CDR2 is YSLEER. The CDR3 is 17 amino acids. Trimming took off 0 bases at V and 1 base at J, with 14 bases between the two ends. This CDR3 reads CASSQDLVPQGTDTQYF. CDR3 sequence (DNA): TGCGCCAGCAGCCAAGATCTTGTCCCCCAGGGCACAGATACGCAGTATTTT.

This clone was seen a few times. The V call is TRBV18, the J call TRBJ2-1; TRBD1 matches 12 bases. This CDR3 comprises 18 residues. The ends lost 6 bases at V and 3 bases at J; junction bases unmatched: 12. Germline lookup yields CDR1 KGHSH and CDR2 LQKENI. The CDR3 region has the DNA TGTGCCAGCTCTCCCGGGACAGGGGGCCATTCAAACTACAATGAGCAGTTCTTC. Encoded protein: CASSPGTGGHSNYNEQFF.

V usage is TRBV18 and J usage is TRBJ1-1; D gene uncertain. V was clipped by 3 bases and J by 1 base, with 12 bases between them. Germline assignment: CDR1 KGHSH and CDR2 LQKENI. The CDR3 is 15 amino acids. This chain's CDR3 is CASSPSSLENTEAFF. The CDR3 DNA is TGTGCCAGCTCACCCTCCAGCTTGGAGAACACTGAAGCTTTCTTT.

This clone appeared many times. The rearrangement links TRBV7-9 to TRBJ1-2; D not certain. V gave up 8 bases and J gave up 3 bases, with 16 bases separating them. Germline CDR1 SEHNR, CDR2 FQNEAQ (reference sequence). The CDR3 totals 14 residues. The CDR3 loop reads CASSLQSGYYGYTF. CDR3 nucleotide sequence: TGTGCCAGCTCCTTGCAAAGTGGGTACTATGGCTACACCTTC.

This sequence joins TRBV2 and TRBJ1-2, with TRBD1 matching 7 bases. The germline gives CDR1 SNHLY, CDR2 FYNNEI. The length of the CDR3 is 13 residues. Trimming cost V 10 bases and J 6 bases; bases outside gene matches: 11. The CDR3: CATRGQLMDGYTF. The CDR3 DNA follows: TGTGCCACAAGGGGACAGTTGATGGATGGCTACACCTTC.

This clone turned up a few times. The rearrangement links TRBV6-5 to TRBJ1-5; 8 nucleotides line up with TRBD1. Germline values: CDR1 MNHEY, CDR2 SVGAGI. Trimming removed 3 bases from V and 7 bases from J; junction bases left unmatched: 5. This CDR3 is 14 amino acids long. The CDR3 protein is CASSYFQGAQPQHF. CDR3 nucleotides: TGTGCCAGCAGTTATTTCCAGGGGGCCCAGCCCCAGCATTTT.

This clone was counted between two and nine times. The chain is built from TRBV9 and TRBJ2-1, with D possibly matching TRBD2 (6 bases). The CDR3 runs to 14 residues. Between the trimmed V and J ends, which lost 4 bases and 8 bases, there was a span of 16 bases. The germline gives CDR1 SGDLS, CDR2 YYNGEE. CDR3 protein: CASSPDVGGYEQFF. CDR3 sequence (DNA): TGTGCCAGCAGCCCGGACGTTGGGGGGTATGAGCAGTTCTTC.

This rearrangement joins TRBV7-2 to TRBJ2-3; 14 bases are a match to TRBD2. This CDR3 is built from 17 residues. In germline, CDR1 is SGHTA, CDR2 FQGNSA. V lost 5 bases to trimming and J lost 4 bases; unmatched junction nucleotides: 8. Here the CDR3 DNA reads TGTGCCAGCAGCCCTCGACTAGCGGGGGGGCGAGCAGATACGCAGTATTTT. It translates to CASSPRLAGGRADTQYF.

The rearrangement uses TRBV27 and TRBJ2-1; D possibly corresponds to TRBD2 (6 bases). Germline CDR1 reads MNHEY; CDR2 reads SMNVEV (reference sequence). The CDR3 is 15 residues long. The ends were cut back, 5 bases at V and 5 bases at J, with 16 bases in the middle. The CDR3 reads CASSPSVAANNEQFF. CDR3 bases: TGTGCCAGCAGTCCCAGTGTAGCGGCGAACAATGAGCAGTTCTTC.

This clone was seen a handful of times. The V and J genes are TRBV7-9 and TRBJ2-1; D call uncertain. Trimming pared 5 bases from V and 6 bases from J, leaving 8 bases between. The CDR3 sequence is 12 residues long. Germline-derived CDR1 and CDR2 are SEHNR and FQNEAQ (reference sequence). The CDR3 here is CASSGLVNEQFF. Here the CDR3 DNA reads TGTGCCAGCAGCGGGCTCGTCAATGAGCAGTTCTTC.

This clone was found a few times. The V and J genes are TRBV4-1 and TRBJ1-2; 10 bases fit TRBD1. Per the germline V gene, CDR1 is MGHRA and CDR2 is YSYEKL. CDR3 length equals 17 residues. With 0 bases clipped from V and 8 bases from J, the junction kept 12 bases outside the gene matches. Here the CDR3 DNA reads TGCGCCAGCAGCCAAGAAATAACCGGGACAGGGGTGGTCGGCTACACCTTC. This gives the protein CASSQEITGTGVVGYTF.

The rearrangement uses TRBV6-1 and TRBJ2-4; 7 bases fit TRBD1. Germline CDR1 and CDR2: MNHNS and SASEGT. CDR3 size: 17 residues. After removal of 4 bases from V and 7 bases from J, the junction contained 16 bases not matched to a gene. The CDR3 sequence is CASSGAGGDSVWNIQYF. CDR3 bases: TGTGCCAGCAGTGGGGCAGGGGGTGATAGCGTCTGGAACATTCAGTACTTC.

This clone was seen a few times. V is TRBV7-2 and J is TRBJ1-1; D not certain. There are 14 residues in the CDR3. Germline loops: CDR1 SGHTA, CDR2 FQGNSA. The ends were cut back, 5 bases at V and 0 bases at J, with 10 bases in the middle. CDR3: CASSQTRMNTEAFF. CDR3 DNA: TGTGCCAGCAGCCAAACCCGAATGAACACTGAAGCTTTCTTT.

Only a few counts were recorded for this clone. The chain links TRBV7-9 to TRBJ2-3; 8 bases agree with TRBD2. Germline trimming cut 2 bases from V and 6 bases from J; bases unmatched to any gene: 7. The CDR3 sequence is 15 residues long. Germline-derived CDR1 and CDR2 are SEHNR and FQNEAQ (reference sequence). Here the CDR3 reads CASSLPSGSRDTQYF. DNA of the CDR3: TGTGCCAGCAGCTTACCCAGCGGGAGCAGGGATACGCAGTATTTT.

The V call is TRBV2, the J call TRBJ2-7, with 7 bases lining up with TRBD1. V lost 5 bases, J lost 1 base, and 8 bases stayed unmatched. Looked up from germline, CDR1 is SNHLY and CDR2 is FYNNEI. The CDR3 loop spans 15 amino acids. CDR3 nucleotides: TGTGCCAGCAGTTTCGACAGGGCCCGTTCCTACGAGCAGTACTTC. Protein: CASSFDRARSYEQYF. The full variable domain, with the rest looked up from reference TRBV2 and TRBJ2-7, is EPEVTQTPSHQVTQMGQEVILRCVPISNHLYFYWYRQILGQKVEFLVSFYNNEISEKSEIFDDQFSVERPDGSNFTLKIRSTKLEDSAMYFCASSFDRARSYEQYFGPGTRLTVT.

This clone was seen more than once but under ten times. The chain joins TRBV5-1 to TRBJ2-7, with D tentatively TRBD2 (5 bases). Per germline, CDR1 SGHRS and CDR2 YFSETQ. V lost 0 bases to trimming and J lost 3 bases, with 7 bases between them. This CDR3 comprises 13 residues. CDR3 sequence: CASSLGGFYEQYF. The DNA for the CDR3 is TGCGCCAGCAGCTTGGGCGGGTTCTACGAGCAGTACTTC.